One sample yielded the 27 T cell receptor beta chains listed below, sequenced in a study of blood T cell repertoires in COVID-19. Here immunoSEQ multiplex PCR was the method, and the copy in TCRdb shows in-frame clones only, minus some. The sample consists of 300,000 to 400,000 clones, 90% of them appearing once. Sample: PBMCs or T cells enriched from blood (not recorded which). These receptors came from a woman between 25 and 40 years old who had been exposed to COVID-19.

This clone was counted a few times. V usage is TRBV21-1 and J usage is TRBJ1-1; no DNA check was done on the table's D call, TRBD1. TRBV21-1 constitutes a pseudogene. The CDR3 spans 16 residues. CDR3 DNA: TGTGCCAGCCCCAGGGGGTCAGGGGCCGCCGACCATGAAGCTTTCTTT. This gives the protein CASPRGSGAADHEAFF.

This chain links TRBV27 with TRBJ2-1; D unclear. The CDR3 is 13 residues long. V lost 5 bases and J 6 bases, leaving 11 bases between the germline ends. Germline V gene data show CDR1 as MNHEY and CDR2 as SMNVEV (reference sequence). The CDR3 is CASSTRPGNEQFF. The CDR3 DNA reads TGTGCCAGCAGTACTCGCCCCGGCAATGAGCAGTTCTTC.

The gene calls are TRBV4-1 and TRBJ1-1; 8 bases line up with TRBD1. Germline V gene sequence: CDR1 MGHRA, CDR2 YSYEKL. The CDR3 spans 18 residues. Trimming at V came to 0 bases and at J to 1 base, leaving 10 bases not matched to a gene. The DNA for the CDR3 is TGCGCCAGCAGCCAAGAAGGGCAGGGGGCTTCATGGAACACTGAAGCTTTCTTT. Protein sequence: CASSQEGQGASWNTEAFF.

This CDR3 is CASNLDGSSYNSPLHF. The CDR3 DNA sequence: TGTGCCAGCAACCTAGACGGGAGCTCCTATAATTCACCCCTCCACTTT. This chain links TRBV5-4 with TRBJ1-6; no clear D gene. This CDR3 has 16 residues. Trimming removed 6 bases at V and 0 bases at J, with 13 bases between. Germline-derived CDR1 and CDR2 are SGHNT and YYREEE (reference sequence).

This rearrangement joins TRBV19 to TRBJ1-1; no reliable D call. Per germline, CDR1 LNHDA and CDR2 SQIVND (reference sequence). The V end lost 5 bases, the J end lost 1 base, and 14 bases lay between the germline ends. The CDR3 extends over 15 amino acids. The CDR3 loop reads CASSPRPHRNTEAFF. The CDR3, as DNA: TGTGCCAGTAGTCCCAGGCCCCACAGGAACACTGAAGCTTTCTTT.

The genes are TRBV5-1 and TRBJ1-2, with 12 bases aligning to TRBD1. Germline trimming cut 4 bases from V and 4 bases from J; bases unmatched to any gene: 8. The CDR3 extends over 16 amino acids. Germline CDR1 SGHRS, CDR2 YFSETQ. CDR3 loop: CASSAGTGGTVYGYTF. The CDR3 DNA sequence: TGCGCCAGCAGCGCGGGGACAGGGGGCACTGTCTATGGCTACACCTTC.

This clone has a handful of counts. V is TRBV10-3 and J is TRBJ1-2, with D unclear. Germline V lookup: CDR1 ENHRY, CDR2 SYGVKD. This CDR3 has 12 amino acids. The V end was cut by 3 bases, the J end by 4 bases, with 6 bases between. CDR3 bases: TGTGCCATCAGTGACGTCGTCTATGGCTACACCTTC. Its translation is CAISDVVYGYTF.

On this clone: Other DNA sequences from this sample encode an identical CDR3 as well. The J gene is TRBJ1-1, the V gene TRBV7-9; D is uncertain. Germline values: CDR1 SEHNR, CDR2 FQNEAQ (reference sequence). Trimming pared 1 base from V and 0 bases from J, leaving 6 bases between. CDR3 length: 14 amino acids. This chain's CDR3 is CASSLGQMNTEAFF. For the CDR3, the DNA is TGTGCCAGCAGCTTAGGTCAGATGAACACTGAAGCTTTCTTT.

This chain uses TRBV5-1 with TRBJ2-5; D is uncertain. CDR3 length: 14 amino acids. The V end lost 1 base, the J end lost 5 bases, and 12 bases lay between the germline ends. Germline CDR1 and CDR2: SGHRS and YFSETQ. The CDR3 DNA reads TGCGCCAGCAGCTTGAACCGCCCCGGGGAGACCCAGTACTTC. As protein: CASSLNRPGETQYF.

The chain links TRBV5-1 to TRBJ1-3; weak D call: TRBD1 (5 bases). There are 15 residues in the CDR3. V dropped 4 bases and J dropped 0 bases, with 11 bases sitting between them. CDR1 SGHRS and CDR2 YFSETQ come from the germline V gene. CDR3 protein: CASSPGVLSGNTIYF. The DNA for the CDR3 is TGCGCCAGCAGCCCGGGGGTCCTCTCTGGAAACACCATATATTTT.

This chain uses TRBV9 with TRBJ1-2, with 10 positions matching TRBD1. Unmatched junction bases numbered 10, after V lost 4 bases and J lost 1 base. The CDR3 extends over 17 amino acids. CDR1 and CDR2 from the germline V gene are SGDLS and YYNGEE. This CDR3 is CASSPTGGGFDNYGYTF. In DNA form, the CDR3 reads TGTGCCAGCAGCCCGACAGGGGGCGGCTTTGATAACTATGGCTACACCTTC.

The J gene is TRBJ1-5, the V gene TRBV19, with 7 positions matching TRBD1. Looked up from germline, CDR1 is LNHDA and CDR2 is SQIVND (reference sequence). This CDR3 comprises 14 residues. V shed 4 bases and J 4 bases; nucleotides not matched to a gene: 4. The CDR3 loop reads CASSKPGQNQPQHF. In nucleotides, the CDR3 is TGTGCCAGTAGTAAACCGGGACAGAATCAGCCCCAGCATTTT. The full variable domain, rest sourced from reference TRBV19 and TRBJ1-5, is DGGITQSPKYLFRKEGQNVTLSCEQNLNHDAMYWYRQDPGQGLRLIYYSQIVNDFQKGDIAEGYSVSREKKESFPLTVTSAQKNPTAFYLCASSKPGQNQPQHFGDGTRLSIL.

The chain couples TRBV9 to TRBJ1-6, with 7 bases aligning to TRBD1. Per the germline V gene, CDR1 is SGDLS and CDR2 is YYNGEE. V lost 2 bases to trimming and J lost 3 bases; unmatched junction nucleotides: 5. The CDR3 covers 16 residues. In nucleotides, the CDR3 is TGTGCCAGCAGCGTCACCGACAGGGTCTATAATTCACCCCTCCACTTT. Its translation is CASSVTDRVYNSPLHF. The entire variable domain, with the rest obtained from reference TRBV9 and TRBJ1-6, is as follows: DSGVTQTPKHLITATGQRVTLRCSPRSGDLSVYWYQQSLDQGLQFLIQYYNGEERAKGNILERFSAQQFPDLHSELNLSSLELGDSALYFCASSVTDRVYNSPLHFGNGTRLTVT.

The DNA for the CDR3 is TGCAGCGTTCGGGGACTTGATGGCTACACCTTC. It translates to CSVRGLDGYTF. V and J are TRBV29-1 and TRBJ1-2, with TRBD1 as a possible D gene (5 bases). Germline V gives CDR1 SQVTM, CDR2 ANQGSEA. With 5 bases removed from V and 6 bases from J, the gap between germline ends came to 10 bases. The CDR3 has 11 residues.

The chain recombines TRBV6-5 with TRBJ2-1; 7 positions match TRBD2. J lost 9 bases, V lost 2 bases, and 4 bases had no gene match. The CDR3 totals 13 residues. Germline V gene data show CDR1 as MNHEY and CDR2 as SVGAGI. The CDR3 here is CASSYPGLPEQFF. In DNA, the CDR3 is TGTGCCAGCAGTTACCCGGGACTACCTGAGCAGTTCTTC.

The CDR3 DNA reads as TGTGCCAGCAGTCTTCGCCGTGGTTCAGTTACGAAAGAGACCCAGTACTTC. This sequence encodes CASSLRRGSVTKETQYF. J is TRBJ2-5 and V is TRBV3-1 (or the pseudogene TRBV3-2); D gene unclear. CDR1 is LGHDT, CDR2 YNNKEL, per germline (reference sequence). The ends were cut back, 6 bases at V and 3 bases at J, with 23 bases in the middle. The CDR3 covers 17 residues.

This sequence joins TRBV21-1 and TRBJ1-2; TRBD1 reflects the table's D call only, with no check against the DNA. TRBV21-1 is recorded as a pseudogene. The CDR3 contains 15 residues. The CDR3 sequence: CASSGARDSNYGYTF. The CDR3 coding sequence is TGTGCCAGCAGCGGGGCTCGGGACAGCAACTATGGCTACACCTTC.

The J gene is TRBJ2-2, the V gene TRBV4-2, with D maybe TRBD1 (5 bases). The germline CDR1 and CDR2 sequences are LGHNA and YNFKEQ. The CDR3 length is 14 residues. Between the trimmed V and J ends, which lost 4 bases and 5 bases, there was a span of 11 bases. The DNA of the CDR3 is TGTGCCAGCAGCCGAGGCAGGGAAACCGGGGAGCTGTTTTTT. This codes for CASSRGRETGELFF.

The V and J genes are TRBV7-9 and TRBJ1-4; 9 positions match TRBD1. Germline CDR1 is SEHNR and CDR2 is FQNEAQ (reference sequence). CDR3 length: 17 amino acids. V shed 4 bases and J 4 bases; nucleotides not matched to a gene: 10. Written as DNA, the CDR3 is TGTGCCAGCAGCTCAACGACCCGGGACAGGGATAATGAAAAACTGTTTTTT. The encoded protein is CASSSTTRDRDNEKLFF.

This chain uses TRBV11-3 with TRBJ2-5, with D possibly TRBD2 on 7 matching bases. The V and J ends lost 1 base and 8 bases respectively, with 14 bases between them. Germline CDR1 is SGHNT and CDR2 is YENEEA. This CDR3 spans 14 amino acids. The chain's CDR3 is CASSLAAGADTQYF. The CDR3 nucleotides are TGTGCCAGCAGCTTAGCCGCGGGGGCAGACACCCAGTACTTC.

V usage is TRBV18 and J usage is TRBJ1-2, with D maybe TRBD1 (6 bases). Trimming shortened V by 5 bases and J by 0 bases, and 10 bases separated the two germline ends. This CDR3 is built from 14 residues. Germline V gene data show CDR1 as KGHSH and CDR2 as LQKENI. CDR3 sequence: CASSTQGANYGYTF. The CDR3 DNA is TGTGCCAGCTCAACACAGGGAGCTAACTATGGCTACACCTTC.

CDR3 sequence reads: CAISSDRLGDTQYF. CDR3 sequence (DNA): TGTGCCATCAGTAGCGACAGGCTGGGGGATACGCAGTATTTT. This chain links TRBV10-3 with TRBJ2-3; possible D gene TRBD1, 6 bases. This CDR3 comprises 14 residues. V lost 5 bases to trimming and J lost 6 bases, with 15 bases between them. Germline CDR1 ENHRY, CDR2 SYGVKD.

This chain uses TRBV9 with TRBJ2-7; TRBD2 matches 7 bases. CDR1 is SGDLS and CDR2 is YYNGEE in the germline V gene. V was clipped by 0 bases and J by 1 base; unmatched bases: 4. This CDR3 contains 15 residues. CDR3 loop: CASSVGLAESYEQYF. The CDR3, as DNA: TGTGCCAGCAGCGTAGGGCTAGCGGAGTCCTACGAGCAGTACTTC. The full variable domain, rest sourced from reference TRBV9 and TRBJ2-7, is DSGVTQTPKHLITATGQRVTLRCSPRSGDLSVYWYQQSLDQGLQFLIQYYNGEERAKGNILERFSAQQFPDLHSELNLSSLELGDSALYFCASSVGLAESYEQYFGPGTRLTVT.

The chain employs TRBV5-1 and TRBJ1-3; 8 bases agree with TRBD1. With 2 bases clipped from V and 2 bases from J, the junction kept 3 bases outside the gene matches. This CDR3 comprises 15 residues. Germline CDR1 and CDR2: SGHRS and YFSETQ. Here the CDR3 DNA reads TGCGCCAGCAGCTTCGACAGGGGACCTGGAAACACCATATATTTT. It yields the protein CASSFDRGPGNTIYF.

To note about this clone: Other DNA sequences in this specimen translate into the identical CDR3. This CDR3 is CSATGNYGYTF. The CDR3 DNA is TGCAGTGCTACGGGGAACTATGGCTACACCTTC. V usage is TRBV20-1 and J usage is TRBJ1-2; D gene unclear. Germline CDR1 is DFQATT and CDR2 is SNEGSKA (reference sequence). The V end lost 4 bases, the J end lost 2 bases, and 5 bases lay between the germline ends. The CDR3 spans 11 residues.

The V gene is TRBV27, the J gene TRBJ2-6; 7 bases map to TRBD1. From germline, CDR1 is MNHEY and CDR2 SMNVEV (reference sequence). This CDR3 is built from 18 residues. V gave up 2 bases and J gave up 1 base; unmatched junction bases: 8. Written as DNA, the CDR3 is TGTGCCAGCAGTTTAAGGACAGGTTTCTCTTCTGGGGCCAACGTCCTGACTTTC. Amino acid sequence: CASSLRTGFSSGANVLTF.

This clone occurred once. The chain is built from TRBV10-2 and TRBJ2-7; 13 nucleotides align to TRBD2. V trimming: 6 bases; J trimming: 1 base; junction bases outside the gene matches: 3. Germline V gene sequence: CDR1 WSHSY, CDR2 SAAADI. The CDR3 runs 15 residues. The CDR3 reads CASRTSGGPSYEQYF. The CDR3 DNA sequence: TGCGCCAGCAGGACTAGCGGGGGGCCGTCCTACGAGCAGTACTTC.